This T cell receptor beta chain is drawn from a study of blood T cell repertoires in COVID-19 (TCRdb year 2020). In the study overall: Samples from collaborators originated in the United States, Italy and Spain and spanned both the acute and convalescent phases of COVID-19. The prospective study material was composed of cDNA or gDNA derived from T cells, B-cell-depleted T cells, or PBMCs. Deeply sampled blood TCRbeta repertoires from subjects exposed to, actively infected with, or recovered from COVID-19 were included in the dataset. The repertoires were released in a freely available public database meant as a resource for research on the immune response to SARS-CoV-2. Samples came from the ongoing ImmuneRACE study (first 160 participants) plus 1,254 subjects from 6 global collaborators. Sample metadata almost always included a de-identified subject ID, COVID-19 status, age in years and sex. Where available, HLA class I and class II types were obtained from metadata supplied by the sample provider rather than from assay-based typing. Results the study describes overall, beyond this receptor: The quantity of clinical and demographic metadata differed by source and by participant and was supplied without curation.

TCRbeta CDR3 regions were amplified from genomic DNA using the immunoSEQ Assay, a bias-controlled multiplex PCR. In the source study's methods: The number of nucleated cells in each sample was estimated by amplification of reference gene primers within the assay. To quantify the absolute abundance of each unique TCRbeta CDR3 rearrangement, sequence reads were collapsed and filtered. For each sample, productive Simpson clonality was calculated as the square root of Simpson's diversity index over productive rearrangements. Imported from immuneACCESS, the table was reduced by TCRdb to in-frame sequences with V and J called. These copies leave out some clones; in studies compared against another copy, an unresolved V gene accounts for under half, and the cause of the remainder is not known. That table furnishes V, J and clone size, whereas the DNA furnished D and trimming. The sample table lists about 26,000 clones, over 70% of them with a count of one. Around 55% of the sample rests with the top ten.

On this clone itself: Which antigen it targets is not known. Base qualities are not recorded, but no much larger clone differs from it by a single base.

Trimming takes 3 bases from V and 2 bases from J, and the germline ends sit 4 bases apart. The germline V gene (reference sequence) supplies CDR1 DFQATT and CDR2 SNEGSKA. The CDR3 holds 11 amino acids from the cysteine to the phenylalanine. Only the CDR3 DNA stays, 33 bases, in frame from base 1. The collaborating institutions used their own protocols to collect whole blood in K2EDTA tubes. For TCRbeta analysis, collaborator samples were shipped as frozen whole blood, as isolated PBMCs, or as DNA extracted from either sample type. This receptor was taken from a man aged 50 to 59 with active or convalescent COVID-19. The sequencing sample was made of peripheral blood. The chain uses TRBV20-1 and TRBJ2-5; no confident D gene assignment can be made. In nucleotides, the sequence is TGCAGTGCTAGCACTCAAGAGACCCAGTACTTC. Translated, this is CSASTQETQYF.